The 24 T cell receptor beta chains listed next were all sequenced from one sample in a study of CD8+ T cells in alopecia areata. Extraction of RNA preceded its reverse transcription into cDNA, which served as the sequencing template. Sequenced by immunoSEQ multiplex PCR; TCRdb stores in-frame clones only, minus some. The sample consists of approximately 100,000 clones, roughly 42% of them appearing once. Sequenced material: CD4+ T cells sorted from blood. Receptors were obtained from a human donor with alopecia areata.

V gene TRBV5-1 combines with J gene TRBJ2-3; TRBD2 is a possible D gene (5 bases). Germline V lookup: CDR1 SGHRS, CDR2 YFSETQ. The V gene lost 0 bases and the J gene lost 2 bases, with 10 bases spanning the gap. The CDR3 loop spans 15 amino acids. The CDR3 here is CASSLASPHTDTQYF. Here the CDR3 DNA reads TGCGCCAGCAGCTTGGCTAGCCCGCACACAGATACGCAGTATTTT. Using reference TRBV5-1 and TRBJ2-3 for the parts outside the CDR3, the full variable domain is KAGVTQTPRYLIKTRGQQVTLSCSPISGHRSVSWYQQTPGQGLQFLFEYFSETQRNKGNFPGRFSGRQFSNSRSEMNVSTLELGDSALYLCASSLASPHTDTQYFGPGTRLTVL.

This rearrangement joins TRBV5-1 to TRBJ1-5; unclear D gene. In germline, CDR1 is SGHRS, CDR2 YFSETQ. Trimming took 4 bases from V and 5 from J, leaving 10 bases between them. The CDR3 loop spans 13 amino acids. CDR3 residues: CASSPDGYQPQHF. CDR3 sequence (DNA): TGCGCCAGCAGCCCCGACGGGTATCAGCCCCAGCATTTT.

This clone was counted between two and nine times. This rearrangement joins TRBV29-1 to TRBJ1-1, with D uncertain. This CDR3 spans 14 amino acids. Germline CDR1 and CDR2: SQVTM and ANQGSEA. Deletions cut 0 bases from V and 0 bases from J, with 8 bases between. The CDR3 nucleotides read TGCAGCGTTGAAGAGTACCGCCTGAACACTGAAGCTTTCTTT. It translates to CSVEEYRLNTEAFF.

V is TRBV30 and J is TRBJ1-5; weak D call: TRBD1 (6 bases). This CDR3 spans 13 amino acids. V was trimmed by 5 bases and J by 5 bases, leaving 13 bases between them. Germline V CDR1 and CDR2: GTSNPN, SVGIG (reference sequence). The CDR3 protein is CAWGNRADQPQHF. CDR3 coding DNA: TGTGCCTGGGGTAACAGGGCGGATCAGCCCCAGCATTTT. Looking up the rest from reference TRBV30 and TRBJ1-5 gives the full variable domain: SQTIHQWPATLVQPVGSPLSLECTVEGTSNPNLYWYRQAAGRGLQLLFYSVGIGQISSEVPQNLSASRPQDRQFILSSKKLLLSDSGFYLCAWGNRADQPQHFGDGTRLSIL.

This clone appeared a few times. The chain is built from TRBV29-1 and TRBJ1-2, with TRBD1 matching 7 bases. The CDR3 runs to 11 residues. With V trimmed by 4 bases and J by 8 bases, 4 bases remained unmatched. Looked up from germline, CDR1 is SQVTM and CDR2 is ANQGSEA. The CDR3: CSVGDRSGYTF. The CDR3 nucleotides read TGCAGCGTTGGGGACAGAAGCGGCTACACCTTC.

This clone has more than one count but fewer than ten. The chain links TRBV29-1 to TRBJ2-1, with 8 bases aligning to TRBD1. The CDR3 consists of 11 residues. Germline loops: CDR1 SQVTM, CDR2 ANQGSEA. The V and J ends lost 4 bases and 9 bases, in that order; junction bases with no gene match: 2. The CDR3 coding sequence is TGCAGCGTTGGGACAGGGAGTGAGCAGTTCTTC. This encodes CSVGTGSEQFF.

This sequence joins TRBV4-3 and TRBJ1-2; 10 positions agree with TRBD1. Germline-derived CDR1 and CDR2 are LGHNA and YSLEER. The CDR3 is made up of 15 amino acids. Trimming removed 2 bases from V and 4 bases from J; junction bases left unmatched: 4. CDR3 bases: TGCGCCAGCAGCCAACCGGGACAGGGGTTCTATGGCTACACCTTC. Translation gives CASSQPGQGFYGYTF.

The rearrangement uses TRBV6-5 and TRBJ2-2; D uncertain. Germline V gene sequence: CDR1 MNHEY, CDR2 SVGAGI. The CDR3 consists of 15 residues. The V and J ends lost 2 bases and 5 bases respectively, with 12 bases between them. The CDR3 reads CASSYAGSRTGELFF. The CDR3 DNA reads as TGTGCCAGCAGTTACGCAGGATCGAGGACCGGGGAGCTGTTTTTT.

This clone appeared a single time. This chain joins TRBV4-3 and TRBJ1-1; 7 nucleotides line up with TRBD1. Germline CDR1 is LGHNA and CDR2 is YSLEER. J was trimmed by 1 base and V by 3 bases; bases with no gene match: 5. The CDR3 loop spans 15 amino acids. The CDR3 DNA is TGCGCCAGCAGCCACACCGGGACAGCGAACACTGAAGCTTTCTTT. This encodes CASSHTGTANTEAFF.

J is TRBJ2-3 and V is TRBV28; D assignment may be TRBD1 or TRBD2 (5 bases each). V was cut by 8 bases and J by 2 bases, with 11 bases left in between. Germline values: CDR1 MDHEN, CDR2 SYDVKM. The CDR3 is 13 residues long. The CDR3 DNA reads TGTGCCAGCCTCCGGGACCCCACAGATACGCAGTATTTT. Translating it yields CASLRDPTDTQYF.

This clone occurred a few times. The chain recombines TRBV29-1 with TRBJ2-5, with D possibly TRBD2 on 6 matching bases. The CDR3 length is 13 residues. The germline CDR1 and CDR2 sequences are SQVTM and ANQGSEA. V was cut by 5 bases and J by 6 bases, with 16 bases left in between. CDR3 protein: CSVTSGGEKTQYF. CDR3 DNA: TGCAGCGTTACTTCCGGGGGTGAGAAGACCCAGTACTTC.

This sequence joins TRBV29-1 and TRBJ2-6; maybe TRBD2 (7 bases). Germline V gene data show CDR1 as SQVTM and CDR2 as ANQGSEA. The CDR3 has 15 amino acids. V was shortened by 5 bases and J by 3 bases, with 14 bases between the two germline ends. The CDR3 protein is CSVQGRVDGANVLTF. The CDR3 region has the DNA TGCAGCGTTCAGGGGAGGGTTGATGGGGCCAACGTCCTGACTTTC.

This chain links TRBV5-1 with TRBJ2-2; TRBD2 matches 7 bases. Germline loops: CDR1 SGHRS, CDR2 YFSETQ. The J segment lost 3 bases and the V segment lost 2 bases, leaving 4 bases of the junction unmatched. This CDR3 region has 15 residues. The CDR3 DNA reads as TGCGCCAGCAGCTTAGGGCTAGCGGACACCGGGGAGCTGTTTTTT. It is translated as CASSLGLADTGELFF.

V usage is TRBV29-1 and J usage is TRBJ2-7, with 16 bases fitting TRBD2. Trimming removed 7 bases from V and 2 bases from J; junction bases left unmatched: 5. The CDR3 spans 15 residues. Germline values: CDR1 SQVTM, CDR2 ANQGSEA. The CDR3 reads CSAGTSGRAAYEQYF. CDR3 sequence (DNA): TGCAGCGCCGGGACTAGCGGGAGGGCTGCCTACGAGCAGTACTTC.

The CDR3 bases are TGTGCCAGCAGCTATATGTACGGGAGTACCGGCACAGATACGCAGTATTTT. Its protein is CASSYMYGSTGTDTQYF. This rearrangement joins TRBV7-9 to TRBJ2-3; D is perhaps TRBD2 (6 bases). CDR1 SEHNR and CDR2 FQNEAQ come from the germline V gene (reference sequence). Trimming removed 4 bases from V and 1 base from J, with 18 bases in between. The CDR3 contains 17 residues.

The rearrangement uses TRBV2 and TRBJ1-1, with D possibly TRBD1 on 6 matching bases. The V end was cut by 5 bases, the J end by 4 bases, with 11 bases between. The CDR3 length is 13 residues. Germline V lookup: CDR1 SNHLY, CDR2 FYNNEI. In DNA form, the CDR3 reads TGTGCCAGCAGTTTCCAGGGGACCACTGAAGCTTTCTTT. It translates to CASSFQGTTEAFF.

The V gene is TRBV29-1, the J gene TRBJ1-2; D not certain. The germline V gene has CDR1 SQVTM and CDR2 ANQGSEA. The CDR3 has 12 amino acids. V lost 6 bases and J 0 bases, leaving 8 bases between the germline ends. The CDR3 sequence: CSVLPTNYGYTF. CDR3 nucleotide sequence: TGCAGCGTCTTGCCCACTAACTATGGCTACACCTTC. The whole variable domain, remainder taken from reference TRBV29-1 and TRBJ1-2, is SAVISQKPSRDICQRGTSLTIQCQVDSQVTMMFWYRQQPGQSLTLIATANQGSEATYESGFVIDKFPISRPNLTFSTLTVSNMSPEDSSIYLCSVLPTNYGYTFGSGTRLTVV.

This clone was counted a few times. The J gene is TRBJ2-5, the V gene TRBV11-2, with TRBD1 matching over 8 bases. With V trimmed by 4 bases and J by 5 bases, 6 bases remained unmatched. CDR1 is SGHAT, CDR2 FQNNGV, per germline. The CDR3 is 14 residues long. The CDR3 coding sequence is TGTGCCAGCAGCTCAGGGGGCGGACGGGAGACCCAGTACTTC. It translates to CASSSGGGRETQYF.

This clone was recorded once. The chain joins TRBV29-1 to TRBJ2-7; D ambiguous. The CDR3 consists of 13 residues. CDR1 and CDR2 (germline): SQVTM, ANQGSEA. V was shortened by 1 base and J by 9 bases, with 16 bases between the two germline ends. This CDR3 is CSVEGADGSGQYF. The CDR3, as DNA: TGCAGCGTTGAAGGAGCCGACGGTTCGGGGCAGTACTTC.

Only a few counts were recorded for this clone. The chain is built from TRBV4-2 and TRBJ2-1; TRBD2 matches 9 bases. The length of the CDR3 is 16 residues. CDR1 and CDR2 from the germline V gene are LGHNA and YNFKEQ. With 4 bases clipped from V and 10 bases from J, the junction kept 14 bases outside the gene matches. The CDR3 DNA reads TGTGCCAGCAGCCCCTCTTATGGCGGGGGGGCTGGAGAGCAGTTCTTC. Protein: CASSPSYGGGAGEQFF.

This clone turned up a few times. Other DNA sequences within the sample encode an identical CDR3. V usage is TRBV29-1 and J usage is TRBJ2-1, with unresolved D. V lost 4 bases and J lost 3, with 1 base in between. There are 10 residues in the CDR3. In germline, CDR1 is SQVTM, CDR2 ANQGSEA. The CDR3: CSVGYNEQFF. The DNA for the CDR3 is TGCAGCGTTGGCTACAATGAGCAGTTCTTC.

The gene calls are TRBV7-9 and TRBJ1-2; D is uncertain. Germline CDR1 reads SEHNR; CDR2 reads FQNEAQ (reference sequence). This CDR3 has 12 amino acids. The V end was cut by 2 bases, the J end by 8 bases, with 9 bases between. Written as DNA, the CDR3 is TGTGCCAGCAGCTTAATGAGGCCCGGCTACACCTTC. Protein: CASSLMRPGYTF.

This CDR3 is CSVGLGGANVLTF. CDR3 in DNA: TGCAGCGTCGGTTTAGGAGGGGCCAACGTCCTGACTTTC. The chain carries TRBV29-1 and TRBJ2-6; D gene ambiguous. V lost 6 bases to trimming and J lost 4 bases, with 10 bases between them. The CDR3 is made up of 13 amino acids. Germline CDR1 SQVTM, CDR2 ANQGSEA. The full variable domain, in which reference TRBV29-1 and TRBJ2-6 provide the parts outside the CDR3, is SAVISQKPSRDICQRGTSLTIQCQVDSQVTMMFWYRQQPGQSLTLIATANQGSEATYESGFVIDKFPISRPNLTFSTLTVSNMSPEDSSIYLCSVGLGGANVLTFGAGSRLTVL.

The chain couples TRBV28 to TRBJ1-1, with D uncertain. The ends were cut back, 6 bases at V and 5 bases at J, with 16 bases in the middle. This CDR3 comprises 14 residues. Looked up from germline, CDR1 is MDHEN and CDR2 is SYDVKM. The DNA for the CDR3 is TGTGCCAGCAGAATTGGTGGGGTCGTAACTGAAGCTTTCTTT. This translates into CASRIGGVVTEAFF.